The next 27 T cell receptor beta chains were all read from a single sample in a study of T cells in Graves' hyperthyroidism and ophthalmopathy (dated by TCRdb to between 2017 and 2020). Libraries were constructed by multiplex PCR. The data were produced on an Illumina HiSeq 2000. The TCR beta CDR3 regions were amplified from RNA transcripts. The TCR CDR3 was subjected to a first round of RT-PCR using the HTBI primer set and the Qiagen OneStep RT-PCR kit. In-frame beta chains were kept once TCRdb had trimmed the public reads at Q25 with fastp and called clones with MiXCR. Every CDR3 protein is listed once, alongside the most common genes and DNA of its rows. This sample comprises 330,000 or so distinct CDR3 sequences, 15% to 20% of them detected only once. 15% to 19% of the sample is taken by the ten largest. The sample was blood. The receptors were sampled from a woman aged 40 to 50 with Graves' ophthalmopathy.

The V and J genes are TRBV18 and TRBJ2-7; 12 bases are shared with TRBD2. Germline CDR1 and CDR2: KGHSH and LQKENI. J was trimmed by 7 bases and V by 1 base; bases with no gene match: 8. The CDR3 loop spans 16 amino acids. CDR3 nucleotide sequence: TGTGCCAGCTCACCACGACTAGCGGGAGCCCGCGGGGAGCAGTACTTC. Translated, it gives CASSPRLAGARGEQYF. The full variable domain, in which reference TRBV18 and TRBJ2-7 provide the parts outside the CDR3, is NAGVMQNPRHLVRRRGQEARLRCSPMKGHSHVYWYRQLPEEGLKFMVYLQKENIIDESGMPKERFSAEFPKEGPSILRIQQVVRGDSAAYFCASSPRLAGARGEQYFGPGTRLTVT.

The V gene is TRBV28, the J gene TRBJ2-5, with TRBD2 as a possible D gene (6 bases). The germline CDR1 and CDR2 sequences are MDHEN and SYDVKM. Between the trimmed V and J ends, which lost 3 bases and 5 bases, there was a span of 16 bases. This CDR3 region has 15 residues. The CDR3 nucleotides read TGTGCCAGCAGTTTTCTCTCTGGCGGGATGGAGACCCAGTACTTC. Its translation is CASSFLSGGMETQYF.

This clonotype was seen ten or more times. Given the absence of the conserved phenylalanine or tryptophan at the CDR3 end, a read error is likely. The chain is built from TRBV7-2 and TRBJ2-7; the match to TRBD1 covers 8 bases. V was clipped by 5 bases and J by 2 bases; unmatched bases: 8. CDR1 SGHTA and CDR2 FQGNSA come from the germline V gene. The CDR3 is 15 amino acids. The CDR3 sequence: CASSRTGTGPYEQYL. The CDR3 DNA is TGTGCCAGCAGCCGAACCGGGACAGGCCCCTACGAGCAGTACCTC.

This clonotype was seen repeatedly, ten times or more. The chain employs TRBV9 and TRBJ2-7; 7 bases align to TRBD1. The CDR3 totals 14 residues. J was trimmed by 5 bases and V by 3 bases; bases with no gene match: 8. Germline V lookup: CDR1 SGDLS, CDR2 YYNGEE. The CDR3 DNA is TGTGCCAGCAGCGGGCCAGGGGGTCGCAACGAGCAGTACTTC. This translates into CASSGPGGRNEQYF. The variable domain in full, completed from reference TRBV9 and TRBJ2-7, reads DSGVTQTPKHLITATGQRVTLRCSPRSGDLSVYWYQQSLDQGLQFLIQYYNGEERAKGNILERFSAQQFPDLHSELNLSSLELGDSALYFCASSGPGGRNEQYFGPGTRLTVT.

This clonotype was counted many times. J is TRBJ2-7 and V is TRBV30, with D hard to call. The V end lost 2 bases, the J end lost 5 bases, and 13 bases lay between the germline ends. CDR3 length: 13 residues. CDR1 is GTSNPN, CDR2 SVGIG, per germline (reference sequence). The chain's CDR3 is CAWSSITPNEQYF. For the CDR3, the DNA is TGTGCCTGGAGTTCGATTACCCCCAACGAGCAGTACTTC. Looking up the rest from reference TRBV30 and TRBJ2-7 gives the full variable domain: SQTIHQWPATLVQPVGSPLSLECTVEGTSNPNLYWYRQAAGRGLQLLFYSVGIGQISSEVPQNLSASRPQDRQFILSSKKLLLSDSGFYLCAWSSITPNEQYFGPGTRLTVT.

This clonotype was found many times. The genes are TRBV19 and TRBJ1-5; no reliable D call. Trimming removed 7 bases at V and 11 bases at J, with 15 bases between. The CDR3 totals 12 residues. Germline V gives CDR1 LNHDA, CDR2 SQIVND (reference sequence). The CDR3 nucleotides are TGTGCCAGTACCCTGCCCGGGAGGGCCCAGCATTTT. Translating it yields CASTLPGRAQHF.

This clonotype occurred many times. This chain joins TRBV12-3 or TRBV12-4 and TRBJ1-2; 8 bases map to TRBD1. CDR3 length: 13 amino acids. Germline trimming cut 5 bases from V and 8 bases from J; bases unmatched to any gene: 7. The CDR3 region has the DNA TGTGCCAGCAGTATCAGGGGGCTAGGGGGCTACACCTTC. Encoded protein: CASSIRGLGGYTF.

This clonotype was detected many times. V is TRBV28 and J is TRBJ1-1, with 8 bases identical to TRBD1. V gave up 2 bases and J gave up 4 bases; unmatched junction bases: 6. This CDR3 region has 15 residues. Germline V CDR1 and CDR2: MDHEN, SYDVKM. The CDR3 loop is CASSLIRGRSTEAFF. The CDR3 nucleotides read TGTGCCAGCAGTTTAATCAGGGGGCGCAGCACTGAAGCTTTCTTT. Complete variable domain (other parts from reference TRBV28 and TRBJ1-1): DVKVTQSSRYLVKRTGEKVFLECVQDMDHENMFWYRQDPGLGLRLIYFSYDVKMKEKGDIPEGYSVSREKKERFSLILESASTNQTSMYLCASSLIRGRSTEAFFGQGTRLTVV.

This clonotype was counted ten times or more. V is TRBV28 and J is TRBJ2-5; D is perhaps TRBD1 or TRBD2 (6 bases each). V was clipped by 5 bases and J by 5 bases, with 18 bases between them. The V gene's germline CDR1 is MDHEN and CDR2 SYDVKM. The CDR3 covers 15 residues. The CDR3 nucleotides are TGTGCCAGCAGTCCCCCCCCGGGGGCGGGTGAGACCCAGTACTTC. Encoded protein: CASSPPPGAGETQYF. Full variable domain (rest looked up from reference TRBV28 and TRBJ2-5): DVKVTQSSRYLVKRTGEKVFLECVQDMDHENMFWYRQDPGLGLRLIYFSYDVKMKEKGDIPEGYSVSREKKERFSLILESASTNQTSMYLCASSPPPGAGETQYFGPGTRLLVL.

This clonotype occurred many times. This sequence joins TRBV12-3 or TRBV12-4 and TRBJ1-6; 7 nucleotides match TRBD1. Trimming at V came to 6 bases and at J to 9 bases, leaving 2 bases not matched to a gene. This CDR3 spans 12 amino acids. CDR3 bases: TGTGCCAGCAGGAGGGGGCTTTCACCCCTCCACTTT. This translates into CASRRGLSPLHF.

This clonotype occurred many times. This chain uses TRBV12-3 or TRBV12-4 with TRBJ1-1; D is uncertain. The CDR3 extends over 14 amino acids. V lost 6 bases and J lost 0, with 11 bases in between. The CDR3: CASSRGPLNTEAFF. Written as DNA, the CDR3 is TGTGCCAGCAGCCGTGGGCCCTTGAACACTGAAGCTTTCTTT.

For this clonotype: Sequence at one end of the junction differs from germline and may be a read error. DNA of the CDR3: TGCGCCAGCAGCCAAGTGGACTCGTCCTACGAGCAGTGCTTC. It yields the protein CASSQVDSSYEQCF. The genes are TRBV4-1 and TRBJ2-7; perhaps TRBD2 as D (5 bases). The CDR3 contains 14 residues. Germline values: CDR1 MGHRA, CDR2 YSYEKL.

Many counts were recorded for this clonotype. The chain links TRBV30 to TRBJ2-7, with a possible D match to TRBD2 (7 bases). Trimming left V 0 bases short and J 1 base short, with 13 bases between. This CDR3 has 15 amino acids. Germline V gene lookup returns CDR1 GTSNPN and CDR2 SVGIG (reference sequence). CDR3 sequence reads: CAWSVRGGTSYEQYF. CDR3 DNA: TGTGCCTGGAGTGTTAGGGGGGGGACGTCCTACGAGCAGTACTTC.

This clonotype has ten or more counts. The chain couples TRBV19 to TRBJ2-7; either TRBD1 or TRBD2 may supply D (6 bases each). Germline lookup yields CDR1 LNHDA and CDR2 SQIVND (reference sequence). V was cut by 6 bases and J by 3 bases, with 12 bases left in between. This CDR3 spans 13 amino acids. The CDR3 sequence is CASRKGGDYEQYF. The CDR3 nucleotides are TGTGCCAGTAGAAAGGGGGGTGACTACGAGCAGTACTTC. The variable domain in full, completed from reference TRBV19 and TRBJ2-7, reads DGGITQSPKYLFRKEGQNVTLSCEQNLNHDAMYWYRQDPGQGLRLIYYSQIVNDFQKGDIAEGYSVSREKKESFPLTVTSAQKNPTAFYLCASRKGGDYEQYFGPGTRLTVT.

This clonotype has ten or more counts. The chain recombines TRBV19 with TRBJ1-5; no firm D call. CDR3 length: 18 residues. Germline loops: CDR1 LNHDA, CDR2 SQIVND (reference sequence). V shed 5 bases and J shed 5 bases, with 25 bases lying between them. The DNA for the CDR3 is TGTGCCAGTAGTTTTGGCGGGCCGAGGTTCCACTCTTATCAGCCCCAGCATTTT. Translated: CASSFGGPRFHSYQPQHF.

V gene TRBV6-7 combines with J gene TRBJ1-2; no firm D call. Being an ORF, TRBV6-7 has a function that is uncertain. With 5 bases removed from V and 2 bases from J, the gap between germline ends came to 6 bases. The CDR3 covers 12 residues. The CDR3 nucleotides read TGTGCCAGCAGTGGGGAGAACTATGGCTACACCTTC. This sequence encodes CASSGENYGYTF.

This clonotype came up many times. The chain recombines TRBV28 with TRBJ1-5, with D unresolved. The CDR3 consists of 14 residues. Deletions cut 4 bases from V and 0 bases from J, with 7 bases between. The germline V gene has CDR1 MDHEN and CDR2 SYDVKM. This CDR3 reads CASSSPGSNQPQHF. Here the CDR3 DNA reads TGTGCCAGCAGTTCCCCGGGTAGCAATCAGCCCCAGCATTTT.

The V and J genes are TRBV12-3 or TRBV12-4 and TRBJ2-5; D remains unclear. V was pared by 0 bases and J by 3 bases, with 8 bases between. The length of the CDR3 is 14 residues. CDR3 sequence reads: CASSLALVKETQYF. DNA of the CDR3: TGTGCCAGCAGTTTAGCGCTGGTTAAAGAGACCCAGTACTTC.

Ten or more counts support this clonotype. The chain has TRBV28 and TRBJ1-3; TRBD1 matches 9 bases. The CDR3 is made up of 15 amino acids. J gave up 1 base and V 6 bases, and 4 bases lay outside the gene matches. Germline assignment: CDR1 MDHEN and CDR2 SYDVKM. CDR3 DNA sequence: TGTGCCAGCAGGAAAGACAGGGGGTCTGGAAACACCATATATTTT. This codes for CASRKDRGSGNTIYF. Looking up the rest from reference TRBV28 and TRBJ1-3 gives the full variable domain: DVKVTQSSRYLVKRTGEKVFLECVQDMDHENMFWYRQDPGLGLRLIYFSYDVKMKEKGDIPEGYSVSREKKERFSLILESASTNQTSMYLCASRKDRGSGNTIYFGEGSWLTVV.

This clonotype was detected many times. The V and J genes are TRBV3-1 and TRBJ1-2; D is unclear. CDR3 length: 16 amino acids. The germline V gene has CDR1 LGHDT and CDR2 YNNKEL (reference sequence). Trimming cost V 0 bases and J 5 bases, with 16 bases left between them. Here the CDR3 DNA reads TGTGCCAGCAGCCAAGATCTGGCGGCATCGTCTTATGGCTACACCTTC. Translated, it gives CASSQDLAASSYGYTF. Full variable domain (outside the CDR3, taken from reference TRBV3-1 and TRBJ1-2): DTAVSQTPKYLVTQMGNDKSIKCEQNLGHDTMYWYKQDSKKFLKIMFSYNNKELIINETVPNRFSPKSPDKAHLNLHINSLELGDSAVYFCASSQDLAASSYGYTFGSGTRLTVV.

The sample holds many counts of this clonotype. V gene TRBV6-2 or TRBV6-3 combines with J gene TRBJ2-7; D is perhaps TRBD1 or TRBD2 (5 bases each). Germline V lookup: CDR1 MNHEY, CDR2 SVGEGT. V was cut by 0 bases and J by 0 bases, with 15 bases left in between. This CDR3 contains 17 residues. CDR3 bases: TGTGCCAGCAGTTACTCGAAGGGCAGGGACCCCTCCTACGAGCAGTACTTC. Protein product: CASSYSKGRDPSYEQYF.

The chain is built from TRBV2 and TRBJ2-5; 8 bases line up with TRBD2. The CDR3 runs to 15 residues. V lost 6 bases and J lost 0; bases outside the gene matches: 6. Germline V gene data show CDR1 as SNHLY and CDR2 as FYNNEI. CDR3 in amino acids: CASRKTSVDQETQYF. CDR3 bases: TGTGCCAGCAGGAAGACTAGCGTCGACCAAGAGACCCAGTACTTC.

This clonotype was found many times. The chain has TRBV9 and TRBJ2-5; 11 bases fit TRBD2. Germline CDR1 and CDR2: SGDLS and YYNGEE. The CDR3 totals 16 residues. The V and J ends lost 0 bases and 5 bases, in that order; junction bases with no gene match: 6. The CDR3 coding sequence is TGTGCCAGCAGCGTAGATGGGACTAGCGGCGGGGAGACCCAGTACTTC. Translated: CASSVDGTSGGETQYF.

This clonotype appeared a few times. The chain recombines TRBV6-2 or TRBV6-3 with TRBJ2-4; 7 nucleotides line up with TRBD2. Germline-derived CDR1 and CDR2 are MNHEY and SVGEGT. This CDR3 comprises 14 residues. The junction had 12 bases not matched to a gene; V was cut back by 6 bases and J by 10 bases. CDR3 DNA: TGTGCCAGCAGCCCGGCTAGACTAGCCCTGATTCAGTACTTC. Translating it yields CASSPARLALIQYF.

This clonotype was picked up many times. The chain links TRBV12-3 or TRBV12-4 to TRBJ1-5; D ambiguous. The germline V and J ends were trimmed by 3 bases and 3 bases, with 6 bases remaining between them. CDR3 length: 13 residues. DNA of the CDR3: TGTGCCAGCAGTTTTTCCGACAATCAGCCCCAGCATTTT. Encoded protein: CASSFSDNQPQHF.

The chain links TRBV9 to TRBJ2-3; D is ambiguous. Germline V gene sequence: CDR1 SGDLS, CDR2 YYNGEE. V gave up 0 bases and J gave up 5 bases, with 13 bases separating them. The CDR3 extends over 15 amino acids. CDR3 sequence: CASSVASAWGDTQYF. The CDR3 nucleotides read TGTGCCAGCAGCGTAGCCAGCGCCTGGGGAGATACGCAGTATTTT. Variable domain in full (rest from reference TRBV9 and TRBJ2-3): DSGVTQTPKHLITATGQRVTLRCSPRSGDLSVYWYQQSLDQGLQFLIQYYNGEERAKGNILERFSAQQFPDLHSELNLSSLELGDSALYFCASSVASAWGDTQYFGPGTRLTVL.

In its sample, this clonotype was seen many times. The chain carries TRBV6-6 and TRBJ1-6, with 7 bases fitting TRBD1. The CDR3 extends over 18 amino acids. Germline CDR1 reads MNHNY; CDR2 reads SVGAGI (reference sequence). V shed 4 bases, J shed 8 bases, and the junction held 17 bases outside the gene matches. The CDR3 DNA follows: TGTGCCAGCAGTTGGACAGGCGTACGAAAGATTTGGGATTCACCCCTCCACTTT. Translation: CASSWTGVRKIWDSPLHF.